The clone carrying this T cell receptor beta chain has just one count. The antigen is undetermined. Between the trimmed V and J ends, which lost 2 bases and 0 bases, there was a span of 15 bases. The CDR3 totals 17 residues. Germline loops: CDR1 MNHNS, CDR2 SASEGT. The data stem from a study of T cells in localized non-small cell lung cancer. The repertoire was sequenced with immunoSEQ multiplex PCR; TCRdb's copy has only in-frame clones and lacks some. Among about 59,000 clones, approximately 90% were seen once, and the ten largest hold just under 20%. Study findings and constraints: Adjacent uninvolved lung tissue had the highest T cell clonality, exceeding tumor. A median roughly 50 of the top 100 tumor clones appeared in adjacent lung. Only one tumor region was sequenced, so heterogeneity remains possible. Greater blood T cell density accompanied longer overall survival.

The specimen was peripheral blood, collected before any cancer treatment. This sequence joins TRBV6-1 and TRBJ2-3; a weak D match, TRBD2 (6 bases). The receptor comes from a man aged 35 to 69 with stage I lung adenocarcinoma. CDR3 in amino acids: CASSEYPTGTSTDTQYF. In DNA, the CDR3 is TGTGCCAGCAGTGAATACCCGACGGGGACTAGCACAGATACGCAGTATTTT.